Listed here is a single TCR beta chain. This sample is part of a study of blood T cell repertoires in COVID-19. Study background: PBMCs, B-cell-depleted T cells, or T cells were the source of the cDNA or gDNA that made up the material.

Germline-derived CDR1 and CDR2 are SEHNR and FQNEAQ (reference sequence). The V and J ends lost 0 bases and 4 bases respectively, with 13 bases between them. The CDR3 covers 15 residues. Sequencing was performed with immunoSEQ multiplex PCR; in TCRdb, only in-frame clones are kept and a portion is missing. The sample carries about 180,000 clones, about four fifths recorded once. The sequence was collected from a man aged 18 to 29 with active or convalescent COVID-19. Sequenced material: peripheral blood. The chain employs TRBV7-9 and TRBJ2-7, with TRBD1 as a possible D gene (5 bases). CDR3 region: CASSLATGRLYEQYF. CDR3 DNA: TGTGCCAGCAGCTTAGCTACAGGCCGATTGTACGAGCAGTACTTC.